This passage covers 25 T cell receptor beta chains from one sample sequenced in a study of breast tumors, draining lymph nodes, adjacent tissues. TCRdb itself ran the multiplex PCR reads through MiXCR, one entry per CDR3 protein. The repertoire has about 14,000 distinct CDR3 sequences, roughly three fifths of them found once; the top ten carry roughly 30%. Sequences were obtained from tumor-adjacent breast tissue. These receptors all stem from a female donor with breast cancer. Some clones in this sample may be carry-over from other donors' samples.

The V and J genes are TRBV19 and TRBJ2-7; 7 positions agree with TRBD1. The CDR3 is made up of 15 amino acids. The V gene end was trimmed by 1 base and the J gene end by 2 bases; junction bases not matched to a gene: 5. Germline CDR1 LNHDA, CDR2 SQIVND (reference sequence). Here the CDR3 reads CASSIGTGGAYEQYF. The CDR3 DNA reads TGTGCCAGTAGTATAGGGACAGGCGGTGCCTACGAGCAGTACTTC.

This clonotype was detected ten times or more. The V gene is TRBV5-8, the J gene TRBJ1-4, with TRBD1 identical over 8 bases. V trimming: 3 bases; J trimming: 7 bases; junction bases outside the gene matches: 8. CDR3 length: 15 residues. Per the germline V gene, CDR1 is SGHTS and CDR2 is YDEGEE. CDR3 sequence reads: CASSSGQGMGEKLFF. CDR3 coding DNA: TGTGCCAGCAGCTCCGGACAGGGAATGGGTGAAAAACTGTTTTTT.

This clonotype has a count of ten or more. The V and J genes are TRBV24-1 and TRBJ1-5; a weak D match, TRBD1 (6 bases). Trimming took 12 bases from V and 7 from J, leaving 18 bases between them. CDR1 KGHDR and CDR2 SFDVKD come from the germline V gene. The CDR3 extends over 13 amino acids. CDR3 amino acids: CAVQRQEEQPQHF. As DNA, the CDR3 is TGTGCCGTGCAGAGACAGGAGGAACAGCCCCAGCATTTT.

This chain connects TRBV20-1 to TRBJ2-7, with 7 bases lining up with TRBD2. CDR3 length: 14 amino acids. Trimming took 0 bases from V and 2 from J; bases not matched to a gene: 4. CDR1 is DFQATT, CDR2 SNEGSKA, per germline (reference sequence). This CDR3 reads CSAREGAGAYEQYF. DNA of the CDR3: TGCAGTGCTAGAGAAGGGGCGGGGGCCTACGAGCAGTACTTC.

The rearrangement links TRBV5-5 to TRBJ2-1; 7 positions agree with TRBD2. Germline CDR1 is SGHKS and CDR2 is YYEKEE (reference sequence). There are 15 residues in the CDR3. Trimming at V came to 0 bases and at J to 1 base, leaving 1 base not matched to a gene. CDR3 coding DNA: TGTGCCAGCAGCTTGGGGACTAGTTCCTACAATGAGCAGTTCTTC. It is translated as CASSLGTSSYNEQFF.

This clonotype was counted a few times. The chain employs TRBV7-3 and TRBJ2-7; maybe TRBD2 (5 bases). Between the trimmed V and J ends, which lost 0 bases and 6 bases, there was a span of 9 bases. This CDR3 contains 13 residues. The germline V gene has CDR1 SGHTA and CDR2 FQGTGA. This chain's CDR3 is CASSLTPAGEQYF. The DNA of the CDR3 is TGTGCCAGCAGCTTAACGCCCGCGGGCGAGCAGTACTTC.

This clonotype was seen once. One end of the junction is discordant with germline, which a read error may explain. The chain carries TRBV10-3 and TRBJ2-7, with 8 bases identical to TRBD2. There are 15 residues in the CDR3. Germline values: CDR1 ENHRY, CDR2 SYGVKD. The CDR3 spells CVISAVGSGTYEQYF. The CDR3 DNA reads as TGTGTCATCAGTGCGGTCGGTAGCGGGACGTACGAGCAGTACTTC.

In regard to this clonotype: An end of the junction does not agree with germline; a read error may underlie this. In DNA form, the CDR3 reads TGTACCACCCGCGTTGGAGGCCGGCACAATGAGCAGTTCTTC. It is translated as CTTRVGGRHNEQFF. The chain links TRBV24-1 to TRBJ2-1, with D possibly matching TRBD2 (5 bases). The CDR3 runs to 14 residues. Germline CDR1 reads KGHDR; CDR2 reads SFDVKD.

At least ten counts were recorded for this clonotype. This chain uses TRBV5-8 with TRBJ2-1, with 14 bases matching TRBD2. Germline CDR1 and CDR2: SGHTS and YDEGEE. V shed 5 bases and J 8 bases; nucleotides not matched to a gene: 9. The CDR3 totals 16 residues. The CDR3 DNA sequence: TGTGCCAGCAGTTCCATGGGGACTAGCGGGGGAGATGAGCAGTTCTTC. This translates into CASSSMGTSGGDEQFF.

The chain has TRBV12-3 or TRBV12-4 and TRBJ2-1, with D perhaps being TRBD1 or TRBD2 (5 bases each). V gave up 5 bases and J gave up 5 bases, with 19 bases separating them. This CDR3 is built from 16 residues. The CDR3 loop is CASSPRQRRGHNEQFF. The CDR3 DNA sequence: TGTGCCAGCAGTCCCAGACAGCGTCGGGGTCACAATGAGCAGTTCTTC.

This chain connects TRBV29-1 to TRBJ1-1; D is uncertain. Looked up from germline, CDR1 is SQVTM and CDR2 is ANQGSEA. V was clipped by 3 bases and J by 10 bases, with 15 bases between them. The CDR3 is made up of 12 amino acids. The CDR3: CSVDQAGLGAFF. CDR3 DNA sequence: TGCAGCGTTGATCAGGCTGGGTTGGGAGCTTTCTTT.

The chain is built from TRBV29-1 and TRBJ1-5; 7 bases map to TRBD1. J gave up 4 bases and V 6 bases, and 9 bases lay outside the gene matches. CDR1 SQVTM and CDR2 ANQGSEA come from the germline V gene. The CDR3 totals 14 residues. CDR3 loop: CSVGTGDGNQPQHF. The CDR3, as DNA: TGCAGCGTCGGTACAGGGGATGGGAATCAGCCCCAGCATTTT.

CDR3 in amino acids: CASSGSQGGTDTQYF. The CDR3 coding sequence is TGCGCCAGCAGCGGAAGCCAGGGGGGCACAGATACGCAGTATTTT. The chain carries TRBV5-1 and TRBJ2-3; 7 nucleotides align to TRBD1. This CDR3 has 15 residues. Per the germline V gene, CDR1 is SGHRS and CDR2 is YFSETQ. After removal of 4 bases from V and 1 base from J, the junction contained 6 bases not matched to a gene.

This clonotype was observed many times. A single base separates this from a much larger clone, so it may be a read error. V gene TRBV5-5 combines with J gene TRBJ2-1, with D possibly matching TRBD2 (5 bases). The germline V gene encodes CDR1 SGHKS and CDR2 YYEKEE (reference sequence). The CDR3 is 15 residues long. The V end was cut by 4 bases, the J end by 2 bases, with 13 bases between. CDR3 region: CASSRKGAPYNEQFF. The CDR3 coding sequence is TGTGCCAGCAGCAGAAAGGGAGCCCCCTACAATGAGCAGTTCTTC.

This clonotype occurred many times. This could be a read error, since a much larger clone is one nucleotide away. This sequence joins TRBV6-5 and TRBJ2-1; D not resolved. The germline V gene has CDR1 MNHEY and CDR2 SVGAGI. The CDR3 contains 13 residues. CDR3 sequence: CASSTQSYSEQFF. The CDR3 region has the DNA TGTGCCAGCAGTACCCAGTCCTACAGTGAGCAGTTCTTC.

The gene calls are TRBV7-2 and TRBJ2-7, with D maybe TRBD2 (5 bases). Germline CDR1 and CDR2: SGHTA and FQGNSA. Trimming removed 5 bases at V and 2 bases at J, with 16 bases between. This CDR3 region has 15 residues. The CDR3 DNA reads as TGTGCCAGCAGCGCAACTCTGGGAGTAGCCTACGAGCAGTACTTC. Amino acid sequence: CASSATLGVAYEQYF. Drawing the rest from reference TRBV7-2 and TRBJ2-7, the complete variable domain is GAGVSQSPSNKVTEKGKDVELRCDPISGHTALYWYRQSLGQGLEFLIYFQGNSAPDKSGLPSDRFSAERTGGSVSTLTIQRTQQEDSAVYLCASSATLGVAYEQYFGPGTRLTVT.

This clonotype is termed medium-sized (0.01 to 0.1%). The rearrangement uses TRBV20-1 and TRBJ2-7; 11 nucleotides match TRBD2. The V segment lost 4 bases and the J segment 7 bases; nucleotides outside the gene matches: 9. Germline values: CDR1 DFQATT, CDR2 SNEGSKA (reference sequence). This CDR3 has 14 amino acids. CDR3 DNA: TGCAGTGCTATACTGGGACTAGCGGACAGGGAGCAGTACTTC. This gives the protein CSAILGLADREQYF.

The chain links TRBV9 to TRBJ2-7, with D perhaps matching TRBD2 (5 bases). The germline V gene has CDR1 SGDLS and CDR2 YYNGEE. The CDR3 is 14 residues long. The V end lost 3 bases, the J end lost 0 bases, and 10 bases lay between the germline ends. CDR3 DNA sequence: TGTGCCAGCAGCGGGGGAGAATCCTCCTACGAGCAGTACTTC. Its translation: CASSGGESSYEQYF.

This clonotype has ten or more counts. This chain joins TRBV20-1 and TRBJ1-1, with TRBD1 matching over 7 bases. This CDR3 contains 16 residues. V was clipped by 3 bases and J by 4 bases; unmatched bases: 14. Germline-derived CDR1 and CDR2 are DFQATT and SNEGSKA (reference sequence). The CDR3 is CSARGAEQGLRTEAFF. DNA of the CDR3: TGCAGTGCTAGGGGGGCGGAACAGGGGTTGCGCACTGAAGCTTTCTTT.

The sample holds a few counts of this clonotype. This chain joins TRBV20-1 and TRBJ2-7, with 7 bases that match TRBD1. J lost 1 base, V lost 5 bases, and 2 bases had no gene match. Germline V CDR1 and CDR2: DFQATT, SNEGSKA (reference sequence). The CDR3 is 12 residues long. Here the CDR3 reads CSARQGSYEQYF. For the CDR3, the DNA is TGCAGTGCTCGACAGGGATCCTACGAGCAGTACTTC.

The V and J genes are TRBV5-1 and TRBJ2-1; 9 bases line up with TRBD2. CDR3 length equals 17 residues. Germline V CDR1 and CDR2: SGHRS, YFSETQ. The J segment lost 0 bases and the V segment lost 4 bases, leaving 8 bases of the junction unmatched. The CDR3 sequence: CASSKLAGASSYNEQFF. Here the CDR3 DNA reads TGCGCCAGCAGCAAGTTAGCGGGAGCCAGCTCCTACAATGAGCAGTTCTTC.

In this sample, this clonotype is medium-sized. The rearrangement joins TRBV5-1 to TRBJ1-2; no definite D call. Between the trimmed V and J ends, which lost 0 bases and 3 bases, there was a span of 6 bases. The CDR3 covers 13 residues. CDR1 is SGHRS and CDR2 is YFSETQ in the germline V gene. This CDR3 reads CASSLAVDYGYTF. DNA for the CDR3: TGCGCCAGCAGCTTGGCGGTGGACTATGGCTACACCTTC.

This clonotype was recorded many times. A much larger clone lies a single base off, so this may be a read error. The V gene is TRBV6-5, the J gene TRBJ1-4, with D unclear. The CDR3 sequence is 16 residues long. CDR1 MNHEY and CDR2 SVGAGI come from the germline V gene. Trimming took off 5 bases at V and 0 bases at J, with 13 bases between the two ends. CDR3 in amino acids: CASSHFPRSTNEKLFF. In DNA form, the CDR3 reads TGTGCCAGCAGTCACTTCCCCAGGTCAACTAATGAAAAACTGTTTTTT.

This clonotype was recorded many times. The rearrangement links TRBV3-1 to TRBJ2-5; D gene uncertain. CDR3 length equals 17 residues. The V gene lost 0 bases and the J gene lost 2 bases, with 16 bases spanning the gap. Germline-derived CDR1 and CDR2 are LGHDT and YNNKEL (reference sequence). The CDR3 spells CASSQDGWGIEQETQYF. CDR3 in DNA: TGTGCCAGCAGCCAAGATGGGTGGGGAATAGAACAAGAGACCCAGTACTTC.

This rearrangement joins TRBV12-3 or TRBV12-4 to TRBJ1-5, with D possibly being TRBD1 (6 bases). V was trimmed by 3 bases and J by 5 bases, leaving 17 bases between them. The CDR3 has 16 residues. The CDR3 here is CASSLGYYGGYQPQHF. For the CDR3, the DNA is TGTGCCAGCAGTTTGGGGTACTACGGGGGCTATCAGCCCCAGCATTTT.